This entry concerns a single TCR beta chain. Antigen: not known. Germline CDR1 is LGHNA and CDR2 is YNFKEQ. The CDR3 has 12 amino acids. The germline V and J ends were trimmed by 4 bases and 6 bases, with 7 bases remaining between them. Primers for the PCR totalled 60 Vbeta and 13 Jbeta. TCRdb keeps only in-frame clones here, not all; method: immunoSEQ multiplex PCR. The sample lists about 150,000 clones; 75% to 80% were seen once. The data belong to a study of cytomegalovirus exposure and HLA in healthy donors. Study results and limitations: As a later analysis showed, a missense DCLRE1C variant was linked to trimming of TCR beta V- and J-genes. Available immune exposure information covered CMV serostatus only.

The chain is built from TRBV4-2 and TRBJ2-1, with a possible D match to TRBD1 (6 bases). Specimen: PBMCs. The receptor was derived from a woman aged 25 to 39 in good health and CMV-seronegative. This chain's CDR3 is CASSRQANEQFF. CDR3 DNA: TGTGCCAGCAGCCGACAGGCCAATGAGCAGTTCTTC.